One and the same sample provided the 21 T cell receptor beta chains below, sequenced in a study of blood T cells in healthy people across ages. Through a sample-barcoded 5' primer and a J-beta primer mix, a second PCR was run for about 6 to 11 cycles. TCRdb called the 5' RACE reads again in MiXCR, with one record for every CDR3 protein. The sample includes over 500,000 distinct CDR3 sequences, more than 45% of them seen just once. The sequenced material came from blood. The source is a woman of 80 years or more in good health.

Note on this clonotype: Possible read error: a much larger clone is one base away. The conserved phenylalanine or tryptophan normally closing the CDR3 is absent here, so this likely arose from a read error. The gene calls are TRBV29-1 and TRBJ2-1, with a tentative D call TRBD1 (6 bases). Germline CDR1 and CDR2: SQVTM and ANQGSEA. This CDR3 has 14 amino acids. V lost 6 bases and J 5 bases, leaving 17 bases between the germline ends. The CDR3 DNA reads TGCAGCGTGCGACCGGGACACGACCACAATGAGCAGTTCTTA. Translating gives CSVRPGHDHNEQFL.

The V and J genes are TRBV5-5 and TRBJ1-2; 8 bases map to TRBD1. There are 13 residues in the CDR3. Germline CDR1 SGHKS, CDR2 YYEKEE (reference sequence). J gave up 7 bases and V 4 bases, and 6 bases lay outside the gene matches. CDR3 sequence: CASSPQDRAGYTF. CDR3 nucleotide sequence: TGTGCCAGCAGCCCGCAGGACAGGGCTGGCTACACCTTC.

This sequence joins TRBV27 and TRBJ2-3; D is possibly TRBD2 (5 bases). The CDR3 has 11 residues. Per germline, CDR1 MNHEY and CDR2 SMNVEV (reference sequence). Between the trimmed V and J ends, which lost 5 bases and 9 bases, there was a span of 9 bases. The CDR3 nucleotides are TGTGCCAGCAGTATAGAGGGCACGCAGTATTTT. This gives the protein CASSIEGTQYF.

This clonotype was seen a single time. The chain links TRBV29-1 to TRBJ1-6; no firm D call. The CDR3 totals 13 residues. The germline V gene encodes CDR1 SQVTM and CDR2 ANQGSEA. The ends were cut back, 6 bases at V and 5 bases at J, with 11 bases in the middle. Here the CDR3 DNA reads TGCAGCGTGAGGACCTGGGATAATTCACCCCTCCACTTT. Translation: CSVRTWDNSPLHF.

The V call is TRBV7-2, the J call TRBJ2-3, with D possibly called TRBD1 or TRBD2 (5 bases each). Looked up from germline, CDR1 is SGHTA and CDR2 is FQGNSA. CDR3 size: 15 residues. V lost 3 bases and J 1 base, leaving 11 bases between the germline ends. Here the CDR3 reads CASSFGGVRTDTQYF. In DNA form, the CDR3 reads TGTGCCAGCAGCTTTGGGGGAGTTCGCACAGATACGCAGTATTTT.

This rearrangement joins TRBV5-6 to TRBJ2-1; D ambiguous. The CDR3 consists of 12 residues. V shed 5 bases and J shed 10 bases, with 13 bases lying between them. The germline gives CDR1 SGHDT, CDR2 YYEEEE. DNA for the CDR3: TGTGCCAGCAGGAATTACCCAGGAGAGCAGTTCTTC. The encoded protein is CASRNYPGEQFF.

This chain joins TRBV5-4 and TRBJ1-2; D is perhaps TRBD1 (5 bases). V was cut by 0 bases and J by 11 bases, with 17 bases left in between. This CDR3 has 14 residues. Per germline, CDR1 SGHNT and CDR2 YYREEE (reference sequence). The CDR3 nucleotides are TGTGCCAGCAGCTTGGCCACAGGACGAAGTTGGTACACCTTC. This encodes CASSLATGRSWYTF.

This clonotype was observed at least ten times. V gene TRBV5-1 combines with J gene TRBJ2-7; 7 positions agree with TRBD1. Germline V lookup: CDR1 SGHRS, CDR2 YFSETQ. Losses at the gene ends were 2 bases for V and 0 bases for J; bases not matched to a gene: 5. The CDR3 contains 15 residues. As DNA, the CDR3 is TGCGCCAGCAGCTTCGGGACAGCTAGCTCCTACGAGCAGTACTTC. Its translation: CASSFGTASSYEQYF.

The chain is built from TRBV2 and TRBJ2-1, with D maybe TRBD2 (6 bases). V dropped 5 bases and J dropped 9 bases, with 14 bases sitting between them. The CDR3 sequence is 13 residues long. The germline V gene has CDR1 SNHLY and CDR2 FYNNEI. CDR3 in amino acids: CASSSETGGEQFF. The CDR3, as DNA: TGTGCCAGCAGTTCCGAGACCGGGGGTGAGCAGTTCTTC.

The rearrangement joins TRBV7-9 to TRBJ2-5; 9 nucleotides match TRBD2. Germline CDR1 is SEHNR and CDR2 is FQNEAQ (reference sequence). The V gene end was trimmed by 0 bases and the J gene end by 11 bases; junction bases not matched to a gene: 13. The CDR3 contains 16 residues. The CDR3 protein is CASSLAASGDYNEQYF. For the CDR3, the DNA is TGTGCCAGCAGCTTAGCGGCTAGCGGGGACTACAATGAGCAGTACTTC.

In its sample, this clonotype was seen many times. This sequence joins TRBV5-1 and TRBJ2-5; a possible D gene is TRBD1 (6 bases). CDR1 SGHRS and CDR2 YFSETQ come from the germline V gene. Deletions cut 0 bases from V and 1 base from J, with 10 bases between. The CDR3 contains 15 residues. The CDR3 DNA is TGCGCCAGCAGCTTGGCGCAGGGGCCCCAAGAGACCCAGTACTTC. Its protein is CASSLAQGPQETQYF.

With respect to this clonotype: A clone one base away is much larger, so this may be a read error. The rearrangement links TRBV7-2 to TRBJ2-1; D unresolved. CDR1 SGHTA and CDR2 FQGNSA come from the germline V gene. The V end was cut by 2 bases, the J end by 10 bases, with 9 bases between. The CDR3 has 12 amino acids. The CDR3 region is CASSLQETEQFF. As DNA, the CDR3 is TGTGCCAGCAGCTTACAGGAGACCGAGCAGTTCTTC. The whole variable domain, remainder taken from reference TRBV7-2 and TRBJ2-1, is GAGVSQSPSNKVTEKGKDVELRCDPISGHTALYWYRQSLGQGLEFLIYFQGNSAPDKSGLPSDRFSAERTGGSVSTLTIQRTQQEDSAVYLCASSLQETEQFFGPGTRLTVL.

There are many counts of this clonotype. The CDR3 is CASSLQENSPLHF. The CDR3, as DNA: TGCGCCAGCAGCTTACAGGAGAATTCACCCCTCCACTTT. The V and J genes are TRBV5-1 and TRBJ1-6; D is possibly TRBD1 (5 bases). The CDR3 extends over 13 amino acids. V dropped 2 bases and J dropped 7 bases, with 7 bases sitting between them. Germline lookup yields CDR1 SGHRS and CDR2 YFSETQ.

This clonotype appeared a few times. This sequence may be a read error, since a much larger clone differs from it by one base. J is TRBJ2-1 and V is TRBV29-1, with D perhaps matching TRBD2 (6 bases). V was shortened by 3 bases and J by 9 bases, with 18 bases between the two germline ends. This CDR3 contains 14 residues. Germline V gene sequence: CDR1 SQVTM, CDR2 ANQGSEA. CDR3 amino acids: CSVERDGGSGEQFF. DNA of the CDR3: TGCAGCGTTGAGCGGGATGGGGGGTCTGGTGAGCAGTTCTTC.

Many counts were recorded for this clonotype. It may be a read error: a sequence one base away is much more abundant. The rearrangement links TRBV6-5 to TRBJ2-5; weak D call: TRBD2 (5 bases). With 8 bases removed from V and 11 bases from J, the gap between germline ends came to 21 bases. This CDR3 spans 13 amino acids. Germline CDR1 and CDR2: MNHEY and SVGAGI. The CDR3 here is CASRPRAYNEQYF. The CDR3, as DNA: TGTGCCAGCCGTCCGAGGGCTTACAATGAGCAGTACTTC.

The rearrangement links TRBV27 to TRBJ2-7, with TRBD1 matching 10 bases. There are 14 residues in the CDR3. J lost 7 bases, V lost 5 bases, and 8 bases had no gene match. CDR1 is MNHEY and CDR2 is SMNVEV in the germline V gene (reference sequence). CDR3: CASSVWTGGAEQYF. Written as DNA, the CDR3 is TGTGCCAGCAGTGTATGGACAGGGGGGGCTGAGCAGTACTTC.

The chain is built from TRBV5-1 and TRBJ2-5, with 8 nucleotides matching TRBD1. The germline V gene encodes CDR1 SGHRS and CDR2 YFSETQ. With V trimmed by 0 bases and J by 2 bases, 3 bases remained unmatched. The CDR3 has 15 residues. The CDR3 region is CASSLDRGVQETQYF. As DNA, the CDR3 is TGCGCCAGCAGCTTGGACAGGGGGGTTCAAGAGACCCAGTACTTC.

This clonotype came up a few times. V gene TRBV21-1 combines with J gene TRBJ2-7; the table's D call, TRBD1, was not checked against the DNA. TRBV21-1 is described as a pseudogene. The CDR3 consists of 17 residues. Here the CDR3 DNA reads TGTGCCAGCAGCAAAGCTATTGGGCAGGGCGCCTTCTACGAGCAGTACTTC. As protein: CASSKAIGQGAFYEQYF.

CDR3 nucleotides: TGCGCCAGCAGCCGCGGCAGTCTTCCCGAGACCCAGTACTTC. This translates into CASSRGSLPETQYF. The chain has TRBV5-1 and TRBJ2-5; D not resolved. Deletions cut 4 bases from V and 5 bases from J, with 15 bases between. Germline loops: CDR1 SGHRS, CDR2 YFSETQ. The CDR3 covers 14 residues.

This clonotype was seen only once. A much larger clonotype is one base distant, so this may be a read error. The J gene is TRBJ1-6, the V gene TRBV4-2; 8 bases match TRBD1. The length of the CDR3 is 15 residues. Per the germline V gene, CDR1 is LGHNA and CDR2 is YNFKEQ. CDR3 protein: CAGSQDRGANSPLHF. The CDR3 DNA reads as TGTGCCGGCAGCCAAGACAGGGGCGCTAATTCACCCCTCCACTTT.

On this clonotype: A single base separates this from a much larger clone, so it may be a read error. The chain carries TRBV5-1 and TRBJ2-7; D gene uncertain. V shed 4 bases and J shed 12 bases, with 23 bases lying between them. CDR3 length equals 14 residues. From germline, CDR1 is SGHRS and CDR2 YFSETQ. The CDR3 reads CASSPPVHVETRYF. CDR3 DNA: TGCGCCAGCAGCCCACCGGTCCACGTAGAGACCCGGTACTTC.